Listed here are 27 T cell receptor beta chains from one sample, sequenced in a study of cytomegalovirus exposure and HLA in healthy donors. Primers included in the PCR were 60 Vbeta and 13 Jbeta primers. The data were produced by immunoSEQ multiplex PCR, yet TCRdb's version contains in-frame clones alone and is incomplete. The top ten clones hold less than 4.5% of a sample with around 100,000 clones, 50% to 70% of them seen once. Sequencing was carried out using PBMCs. The receptors originated from a man aged 25-45 years in good health and CMV-seropositive.

In this sample, this clone turned up a few times. V and J are TRBV6-5 and TRBJ2-1, with 14 bases that match TRBD2. The length of the CDR3 is 15 residues. V lost 6 bases to trimming and J lost 5 bases; unmatched junction nucleotides: 3. Germline assignment: CDR1 MNHEY and CDR2 SVGAGI. The DNA of the CDR3 is TGTGCCAGCAGCCGGACTAGCGGGGGGAACAATGAGCAGTTCTTC. It specifies CASSRTSGGNNEQFF.

This clone showed up just once. The V and J genes are TRBV13 and TRBJ1-2; D remains ambiguous. V gave up 0 bases and J gave up 4 bases, with 12 bases separating them. The length of the CDR3 is 15 residues. In germline, CDR1 is PRHDT, CDR2 FYEKMQ (reference sequence). The CDR3 sequence: CASSLGSQAPYGYTF. The CDR3 coding sequence is TGTGCCAGCAGCTTAGGCAGCCAGGCGCCCTATGGCTACACCTTC.

CDR3 loop: CASSGQPWDRGPYGYTF. As DNA, the CDR3 is TGTGCCAGCAGCGGCCAACCTTGGGACAGGGGTCCATATGGCTACACCTTC. The gene calls are TRBV2 and TRBJ1-2, with 10 bases fitting TRBD1. CDR1 and CDR2 (germline): SNHLY, FYNNEI. The CDR3 length is 17 residues. J lost 5 bases, V lost 6 bases, and 15 bases had no gene match.

The chain has TRBV16 and TRBJ1-5, with no clear D. CDR3 length: 13 residues. Per germline, CDR1 KGHSY and CDR2 FQNENV. Trimming took 0 bases from V and 5 from J, leaving 5 bases between them. The CDR3 nucleotides read TGTGCCAGCAGCCAATCTACGGATCAGCCCCAGCATTTT. Translated, it gives CASSQSTDQPQHF.

The CDR3 nucleotides read TGTGCCAGCAGCTTCGATCCCGAGGGCGAGACCCAGTACTTC. This encodes CASSFDPEGETQYF. The chain has TRBV13 and TRBJ2-5, with D possibly being TRBD2 (5 bases). Germline V CDR1 and CDR2: PRHDT, FYEKMQ (reference sequence). The CDR3 is made up of 14 amino acids. V dropped 3 bases and J dropped 5 bases, with 13 bases sitting between them.

The chain links TRBV11-2 to TRBJ2-7; 8 bases match TRBD2. The CDR3 sequence is 17 residues long. Germline V gene sequence: CDR1 SGHAT, CDR2 FQNNGV. V trimming: 5 bases; J trimming: 6 bases; junction bases outside the gene matches: 18. In nucleotides, the CDR3 is TGTGCCAGCAGCGCTTGGGAGAACCCGCGGGGGGCGGGCGAGCAGTACTTC. Protein sequence: CASSAWENPRGAGEQYF.

The chain is built from TRBV7-7 and TRBJ2-5; TRBD2 aligns across 7 bases. The germline V gene has CDR1 SSHAT and CDR2 FNYEAQ (reference sequence). CDR3 size: 14 residues. The CDR3 bases are TGTGCTAGCTCCTTCGGTGGGGGGGTAGAGACCCAGTACTTC. Amino acids: CASSFGGGVETQYF.

As DNA, the CDR3 is TGTGCCAGCAGTGAATCTTCAGGGGGCTACTCACCCCTCCACTTT. Translation: CASSESSGGYSPLHF. The chain combines TRBV2 with TRBJ1-6; 8 bases agree with TRBD1. With V trimmed by 2 bases and J by 10 bases, 7 bases remained unmatched. The CDR3 runs to 15 residues. The germline V gene encodes CDR1 SNHLY and CDR2 FYNNEI.

CDR3 sequence: CAISDPTDRAFTYEQYF. The CDR3 DNA reads TGTGCCATCAGTGACCCGACTGACAGGGCTTTTACCTACGAGCAGTACTTC. The chain is built from TRBV10-3 and TRBJ2-7; 7 bases align to TRBD1. V lost 3 bases and J lost 2; bases outside the gene matches: 13. The CDR3 extends over 17 amino acids. Germline-derived CDR1 and CDR2 are ENHRY and SYGVKD.

Worth noting for this clone: The junction departs from germline at one end; a sequencing error may be responsible. The chain has TRBV5-1 and TRBJ1-2, with 11 bases aligning to TRBD1. CDR3 length: 14 residues. The V gene's germline CDR1 is SGHRS and CDR2 YFSETQ. This chain's CDR3 is CASSSTSGQGAKSF. CDR3 DNA sequence: TGCGCCAGCAGCTCCACCTCAGGACAGGGGGCGAAGTCCTTC.

V usage is TRBV13 and J usage is TRBJ1-6; D gene unclear. The germline V gene encodes CDR1 PRHDT and CDR2 FYEKMQ (reference sequence). The V gene lost 2 bases and the J gene lost 0 bases, with 8 bases spanning the gap. The CDR3 is 16 residues long. In nucleotides, the CDR3 is TGTGCCAGCAGCTTATACGGGAGCTCCTATAATTCACCCCTCCACTTT. It specifies CASSLYGSSYNSPLHF.

CDR3 region: CASSITSGSYNEQFF. For the CDR3, the DNA is TGCGCCAGCAGCATAACTAGCGGGAGCTACAATGAGCAGTTCTTC. The V gene is TRBV5-1, the J gene TRBJ2-1; 11 bases map to TRBD2. The CDR3 totals 15 residues. Germline values: CDR1 SGHRS, CDR2 YFSETQ. V trimming: 4 bases; J trimming: 3 bases; junction bases outside the gene matches: 3.

The V call is TRBV19, the J call TRBJ1-2; possibly TRBD1 for D (6 bases). Trimming pared 1 base from V and 6 bases from J, leaving 21 bases between. The CDR3 sequence is 17 residues long. From germline, CDR1 is LNHDA and CDR2 SQIVND (reference sequence). CDR3 nucleotides: TGTGCCAGTAGTATAGGGGTTTTGGGGGCTGGTGCCAATGGCTACACCTTC. It is translated as CASSIGVLGAGANGYTF. The full variable domain, its missing parts supplied by reference TRBV19 and TRBJ1-2, is DGGITQSPKYLFRKEGQNVTLSCEQNLNHDAMYWYRQDPGQGLRLIYYSQIVNDFQKGDIAEGYSVSREKKESFPLTVTSAQKNPTAFYLCASSIGVLGAGANGYTFGSGTRLTVV.

This chain joins TRBV5-5 and TRBJ2-5, with TRBD1 as a possible D gene (6 bases). Germline CDR1 is SGHKS and CDR2 is YYEKEE (reference sequence). The V gene lost 1 base and the J gene lost 2 bases, with 9 bases spanning the gap. The CDR3 loop spans 14 amino acids. The CDR3 sequence: CASSLWTAQETQYF. CDR3 nucleotides: TGTGCCAGCAGCTTGTGGACAGCACAAGAGACCCAGTACTTC.

Concerning this clone itself: A read error may produce the germline difference seen at one junction end. The chain joins TRBV7-9 to TRBJ1-1; D unclear. The V gene's germline CDR1 is SEHNR and CDR2 FQNEAQ (reference sequence). The CDR3 consists of 9 residues. The chain's CDR3 is CSSSVRAFF. CDR3 coding DNA: TGTTCCAGCAGCGTTCGAGCTTTCTTT.

A note on this clone: The same CDR3 is also encoded by other DNA sequences in this sample. The genes are TRBV9 and TRBJ2-1, with D possibly TRBD1 on 6 matching bases. There are 15 residues in the CDR3. V was trimmed by 6 bases and J by 5 bases, leaving 18 bases between them. Per germline, CDR1 SGDLS and CDR2 YYNGEE. The DNA for the CDR3 is TGTGCCAGCATCAGGGGTGCATCGACCCACAATGAGCAGTTCTTC. Its translation is CASIRGASTHNEQFF.

The rearrangement joins TRBV11-3 to TRBJ2-3; a possible D gene is TRBD2 (6 bases). This CDR3 is built from 15 residues. Trimming cost V 5 bases and J 2 bases, with 14 bases left between them. Germline CDR1 reads SGHNT; CDR2 reads YENEEA. For the CDR3, the DNA is TGTGCCAGCAGCGTACCGGGACTCTACACAGATACGCAGTATTTT. Amino acid sequence: CASSVPGLYTDTQYF.

The chain links TRBV29-1 to TRBJ1-1, with D unclear. The CDR3 consists of 13 residues. Germline V gives CDR1 SQVTM, CDR2 ANQGSEA. Between the trimmed V and J ends, which lost 6 bases and 7 bases, there was a span of 18 bases. DNA for the CDR3: TGCAGCGTCTACTCGTGGGCAGACCTTGAAGCTTTCTTT. Translation gives CSVYSWADLEAFF.

In this sample, this clone turned up a few times. V and J are TRBV6-1 and TRBJ1-2; D gene ambiguous. Trimming stripped 7 bases from V and 9 bases from J, with 12 bases between. CDR3 length: 11 amino acids. Germline CDR1 reads MNHNS; CDR2 reads SASEGT. CDR3 coding DNA: TGTGCCAGCACCCAAACTAACAGCTACACCTTC. It translates to CASTQTNSYTF.

The chain uses TRBV4-1 and TRBJ1-3, with a possible D match to TRBD1 (5 bases). The CDR3 contains 15 residues. V lost 1 base to trimming and J lost 3 bases, with 10 bases between them. CDR1 is MGHRA, CDR2 YSYEKL, per germline. CDR3 residues: CASSQGQGGGNTIYF. CDR3 DNA sequence: TGCGCCAGCAGCCAAGGTCAGGGAGGTGGAAACACCATATATTTT.

In this sample, this clone turned up a few times. The rearrangement links TRBV5-1 to TRBJ2-5, with 8 positions matching TRBD2. With 0 bases clipped from V and 11 bases from J, the junction kept 15 bases outside the gene matches. CDR3 length: 16 amino acids. CDR1 SGHRS and CDR2 YFSETQ come from the germline V gene. CDR3 sequence: CASSLGIGGGRVKQYF. The DNA for the CDR3 is TGCGCCAGCAGCTTGGGGATCGGGGGGGGCCGAGTAAAGCAGTACTTC. Combining the CDR3 with reference TRBV5-1 and TRBJ2-5 gives the whole variable domain KAGVTQTPRYLIKTRGQQVTLSCSPISGHRSVSWYQQTPGQGLQFLFEYFSETQRNKGNFPGRFSGRQFSNSRSEMNVSTLELGDSALYLCASSLGIGGGRVKQYFGPGTRLLVL.

The genes are TRBV15 and TRBJ2-7; no reliable D call. V lost 0 bases and J lost 2, with 8 bases in between. This CDR3 comprises 14 residues. Per germline, CDR1 LNHNV and CDR2 YYDKDF (reference sequence). CDR3 in amino acids: CATSREVSPYEQYF. CDR3 nucleotides: TGTGCCACCAGCAGAGAGGTCAGTCCCTACGAGCAGTACTTC.

This clone has only a few counts. This chain uses TRBV4-2 with TRBJ1-2; D gene ambiguous. The CDR3 length is 15 residues. V shed 0 bases and J shed 3 bases, with 11 bases lying between them. Per the germline V gene, CDR1 is LGHNA and CDR2 is YNFKEQ. CDR3 amino acids: CASSQDLGGYYGYTF. The CDR3 DNA is TGTGCCAGCAGCCAAGATTTAGGCGGATACTATGGCTACACCTTC.

Only one count was recorded for this clone. The rearrangement uses TRBV2 and TRBJ2-7, with D maybe TRBD1 (5 bases). Between the trimmed V and J ends, which lost 3 bases and 5 bases, there was a span of 14 bases. The CDR3 extends over 14 amino acids. Germline assignment: CDR1 SNHLY and CDR2 FYNNEI. This CDR3 is CASSDGYTRDEQYF. CDR3 coding DNA: TGTGCCAGCAGTGACGGCTACACCAGGGACGAGCAGTACTTC.

This chain joins TRBV19 and TRBJ1-2; D might be TRBD1 (5 bases). Per germline, CDR1 LNHDA and CDR2 SQIVND (reference sequence). V lost 2 bases to trimming and J lost 8 bases, with 6 bases between them. The CDR3 totals 11 residues. CDR3 coding DNA: TGTGCCAGTAGTATAAGGGGCGGCTACACCTTC. Translation: CASSIRGGYTF. Together with reference TRBV19 and TRBJ1-2, the CDR3 gives the full variable domain: DGGITQSPKYLFRKEGQNVTLSCEQNLNHDAMYWYRQDPGQGLRLIYYSQIVNDFQKGDIAEGYSVSREKKESFPLTVTSAQKNPTAFYLCASSIRGGYTFGSGTRLTVV.

This clone was seen once. J is TRBJ2-5 and V is TRBV5-1, with a tentative D call TRBD1 (6 bases). Per germline, CDR1 SGHRS and CDR2 YFSETQ. This CDR3 comprises 15 residues. Trimming pared 0 bases from V and 2 bases from J, leaving 11 bases between. CDR3 nucleotides: TGCGCCAGCAGCTTGGCCGGGACACCACAAGAGACCCAGTACTTC. It specifies CASSLAGTPQETQYF.

The chain has TRBV11-2 and TRBJ2-1; possible D gene TRBD1, 6 bases. V shed 6 bases and J shed 4 bases, with 19 bases lying between them. CDR1 is SGHAT and CDR2 is FQNNGV in the germline V gene. This CDR3 comprises 16 residues. The CDR3 region has the DNA TGTGCCAGCAGACCTATTTGGGGGCCAAAGTACAATGAGCAGTTCTTC. Its translation is CASRPIWGPKYNEQFF.